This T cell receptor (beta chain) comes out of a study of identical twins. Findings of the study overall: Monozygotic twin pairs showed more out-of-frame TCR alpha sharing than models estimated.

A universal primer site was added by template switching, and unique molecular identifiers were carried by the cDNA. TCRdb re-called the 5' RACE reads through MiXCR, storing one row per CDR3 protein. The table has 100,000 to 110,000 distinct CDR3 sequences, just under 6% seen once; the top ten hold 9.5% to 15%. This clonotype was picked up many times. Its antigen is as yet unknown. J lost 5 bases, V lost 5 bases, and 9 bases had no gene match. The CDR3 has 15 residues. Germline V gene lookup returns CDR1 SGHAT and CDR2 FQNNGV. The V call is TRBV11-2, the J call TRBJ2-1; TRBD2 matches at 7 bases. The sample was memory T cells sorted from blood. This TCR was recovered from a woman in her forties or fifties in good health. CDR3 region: CASSSWGGIHNEQFF. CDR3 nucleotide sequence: TGTGCCAGCAGCAGCTGGGGGGGAATACACAATGAGCAGTTCTTC.